The present T cell receptor (beta chain) was sequenced within a study of blood T cells in healthy people across ages. This clonotype was seen a handful of times. Next came a second PCR, run for about 7 to 12 cycles, which used a sample-barcoded 5' primer along with a J-beta primer mix. Each CDR3 protein is one row after TCRdb ran MiXCR on the 5' RACE reads. The sample includes approximately 1.5 million distinct CDR3 sequences, 40% to 45% of them seen just once. CDR3 length equals 18 residues. This sequence originates from a woman aged 18-29 years in good health. The sample comprised blood. The genes are TRBV21-1 and TRBJ2-7; the D segment call TRBD2 is taken from the table without a DNA check. TRBV21-1 is a pseudogene. CDR3 region: CASSKRGGLGTGFYEQYF. CDR3 nucleotide sequence: TGTGCCAGCAGTAAAAGGGGTGGACTAGGTACCGGGTTCTACGAGCAGTACTTC.